What follows describes a single T cell receptor (beta chain). The data were obtained in a study of blood T cell repertoires in COVID-19. Study-wide context: Both acute and convalescent COVID-19 samples were obtained from the United States, Italy and Spain. Sample material is recorded as cDNA or gDNA derived from T cells, B-cell-depleted T cells, or PBMCs.

In the authors' workflow: Estimation of nucleated cell counts relied on the amplification of reference gene primers. Libraries were prepared by immunoSEQ multiplex PCR; TCRdb keeps only in-frame clonotypes and omits some of them. V and J calls and clone size are copied from that table; D and trimming were computed from the DNA. In the table there are some 270,000 clones, roughly 86% of which are singletons. From germline, CDR1 is LGHNA and CDR2 YNFKEQ. CDR3 size: 16 residues. The V end was cut by 4 bases, the J end by 6 bases, with 18 bases between. This chain links TRBV4-2 with TRBJ1-4; tentatively, D is TRBD1 (6 bases). The specimen sequenced was peripheral blood. The sequence was collected from a man in his forties with active or convalescent COVID-19. DNA for the CDR3: TGTGCCAGCAGCCTTCTAGTGGGGGCCCCGGATGAAAAACTGTTTTTT. Translating it yields CASSLLVGAPDEKLFF.